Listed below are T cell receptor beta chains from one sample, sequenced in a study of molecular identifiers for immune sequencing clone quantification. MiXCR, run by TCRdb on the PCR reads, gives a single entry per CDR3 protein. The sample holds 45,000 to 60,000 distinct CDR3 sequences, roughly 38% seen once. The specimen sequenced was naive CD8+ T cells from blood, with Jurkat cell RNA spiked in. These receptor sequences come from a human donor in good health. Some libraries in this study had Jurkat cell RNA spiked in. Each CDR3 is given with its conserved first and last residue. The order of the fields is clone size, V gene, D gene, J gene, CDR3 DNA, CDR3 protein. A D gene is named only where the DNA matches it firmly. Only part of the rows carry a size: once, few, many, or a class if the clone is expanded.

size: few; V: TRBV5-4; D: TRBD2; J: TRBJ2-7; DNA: TGTGCCAGCAGCCCCCTCGGGGGGATTGAGCAGTACTTC; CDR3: CASSPLGGIEQYF
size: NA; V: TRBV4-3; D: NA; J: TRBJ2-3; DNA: TGCGCCAGCAGCCACAAGAATGATCCAGATACGCAGTATTTT; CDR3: CASSHKNDPDTQYF
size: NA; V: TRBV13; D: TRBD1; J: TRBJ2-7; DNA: TGTGCCAGCAGCCTTCAGGGTTTCCAGGGGGCCAATGAGCAGTACTTC; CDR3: CASSLQGFQGANEQYF
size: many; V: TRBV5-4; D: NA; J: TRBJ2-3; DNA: TGTGCCAGCAGCGCAGTCCCGATAGATACGCAGTATTTT; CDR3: CASSAVPIDTQYF
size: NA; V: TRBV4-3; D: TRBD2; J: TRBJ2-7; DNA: TGCGCCAGCAGCCAAGCTACTACTAGCGGGAGGGTCTACGAGCAGTACTTC; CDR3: CASSQATTSGRVYEQYF
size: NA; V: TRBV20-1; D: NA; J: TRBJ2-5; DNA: TGCAGTGCTAGAGATCAGCGCCCCGCGGACCAGTACTTC; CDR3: CSARDQRPADQYF
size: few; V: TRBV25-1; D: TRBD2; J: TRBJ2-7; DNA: TGTGCCAGCAGTGCGGGGGGGGTCGAGCAGTACTTC; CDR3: CASSAGGVEQYF
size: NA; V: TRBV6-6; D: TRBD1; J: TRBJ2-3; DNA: TGTGCCAGCAGTTACTTAGACGGGACAGGTTACACAGATACGCAGTATTTT; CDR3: CASSYLDGTGYTDTQYF
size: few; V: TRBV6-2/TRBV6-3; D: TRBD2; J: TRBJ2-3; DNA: TGTGCCAGCAGCTGGATGACTAGCGGGAGGGCAATGCCAGATACGCAGTATTTT; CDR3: CASSWMTSGRAMPDTQYF
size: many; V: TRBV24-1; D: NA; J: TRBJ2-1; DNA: TGTGCCACCAGTACCTCCTACAATGAGCAGTTCTTC; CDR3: CATSTSYNEQFF
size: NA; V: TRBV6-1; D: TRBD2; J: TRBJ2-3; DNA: TGTGCCAGCAGTGAATCCCTAGCGGGAGGTACGCAGTATTTT; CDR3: CASSESLAGGTQYF
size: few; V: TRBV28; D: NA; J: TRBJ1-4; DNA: TGTGCCAGCAGGTTAAGGGGCGTGGGTAATGAAAAACTGTTTTTT; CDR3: CASRLRGVGNEKLFF
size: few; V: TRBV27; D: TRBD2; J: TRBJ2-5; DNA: TGTGCCAGCCGAGGGGCTAGCGGGAGTATCCCCCAGTACTTC; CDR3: CASRGASGSIPQYF
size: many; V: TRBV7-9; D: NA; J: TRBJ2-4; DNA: TGTGCCAGCAGCTCAGAAGCCAACAGGAAAATAGCCAAAAACATTCAGTACTTC; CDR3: CASSSEANRKIAKNIQYF
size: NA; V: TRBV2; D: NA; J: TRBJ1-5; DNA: TGTGCCAGCAGCCAACGAATTTATAGCAATCAGCCCCAGCATTTT; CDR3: CASSQRIYSNQPQHF
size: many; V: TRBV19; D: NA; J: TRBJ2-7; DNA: TGTGCCAGTAGTATAGATCTGGGCAGGAGCTACGAGCAGTACTTC; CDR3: CASSIDLGRSYEQYF
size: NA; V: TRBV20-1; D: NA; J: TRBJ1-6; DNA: TGCAGTGCCCTAGAGCAGGGGAGTTCACCCCTCCACTTT; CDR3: CSALEQGSSPLHF
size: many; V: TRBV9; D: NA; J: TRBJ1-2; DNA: TGTGCCAGCAGCGTAGTCCCGGACAGTAATCGAGGCTACACCTTC; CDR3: CASSVVPDSNRGYTF
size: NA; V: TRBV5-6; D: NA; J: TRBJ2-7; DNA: TGTGCCAGCAGCTCACCGGGACTCAATACCAGGACCTTCAGCCACGAGCAGTACTTC; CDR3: CASSSPGLNTRTFSHEQYF
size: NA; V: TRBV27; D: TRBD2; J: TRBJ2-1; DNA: TGTGCCAGCAGTTTAGGAGGTAGCGGGAGGCAAAGCTCCTACTATGAGCAGTTCTTC; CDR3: CASSLGGSGRQSSYYEQFF
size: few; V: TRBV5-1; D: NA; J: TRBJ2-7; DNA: TGCGCCAGCAGGGACCCGACAGGCACCTACGAGCAGTACTTC; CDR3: CASRDPTGTYEQYF
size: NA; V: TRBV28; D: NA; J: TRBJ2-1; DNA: TGTGCCAGCGATGCCGGGAGCCACAATGAGCAGTTCTTC; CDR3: CASDAGSHNEQFF
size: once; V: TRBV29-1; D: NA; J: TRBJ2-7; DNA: TGCAGCGTTGAAGATACAGGGCCCTACGAGCAGTACTTC; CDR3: CSVEDTGPYEQYF
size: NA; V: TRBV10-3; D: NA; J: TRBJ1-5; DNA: TGTGCCATCAGTGAACGGCAGGTGGGGGAAAATAAGCCCCAGCATTTT; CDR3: CAISERQVGENKPQHF
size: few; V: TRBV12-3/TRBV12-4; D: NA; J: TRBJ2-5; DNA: TGTGCCAGTTCAGGGATCCAAGAGACCCAGTACTTC; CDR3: CASSGIQETQYF
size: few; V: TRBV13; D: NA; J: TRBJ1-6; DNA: TGTGCCAGCAGCTCTCACGGGACCGTCAATTCACCCCTCCACTTT; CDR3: CASSSHGTVNSPLHF
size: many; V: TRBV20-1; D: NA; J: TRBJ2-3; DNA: TGCAGTGCTAGGGGCGGACTCACAGATACGCAGTATTTT; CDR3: CSARGGLTDTQYF
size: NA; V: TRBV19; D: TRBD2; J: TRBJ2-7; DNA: TGTGCCAGTAGTATAGCCGGGAGGCTATCCTACGAGCAGTACTTC; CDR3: CASSIAGRLSYEQYF
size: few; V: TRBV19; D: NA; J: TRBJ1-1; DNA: TGTGCCAGTAGTTTTTTGTACACTGAAGCTTTCTTT; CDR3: CASSFLYTEAFF
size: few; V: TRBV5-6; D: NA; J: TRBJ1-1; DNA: TGTGCCAGCAGCTTGGCTGGAGCGGGTAAGGGAGCTTTCTTT; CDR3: CASSLAGAGKGAFF
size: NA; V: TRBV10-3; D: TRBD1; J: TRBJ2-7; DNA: TGTGCCATCAGTGGCACAGGGGACCTGGGGGAGCAGTACTTC; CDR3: CAISGTGDLGEQYF
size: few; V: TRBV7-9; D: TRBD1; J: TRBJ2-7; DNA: TGTGCCAGCAGCTCAAGGGACAGCTACGAGCAGTACTTC; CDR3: CASSSRDSYEQYF
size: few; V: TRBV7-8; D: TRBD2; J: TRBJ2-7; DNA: TGTGCCAGCAGCTTATTAGCGGGAGCTCGTGAGCAGTACTTC; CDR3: CASSLLAGAREQYF
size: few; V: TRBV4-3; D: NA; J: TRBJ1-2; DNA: TGCGCCAGCAGCCAAGATCGTAACAGGGCTTCTAACTATGGCTACACCTTC; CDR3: CASSQDRNRASNYGYTF
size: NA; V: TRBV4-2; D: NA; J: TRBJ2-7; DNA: TGTGCCAGCAGCCAAGAGGGCGTAGGGGCCTACGAGCAGTACTTC; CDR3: CASSQEGVGAYEQYF
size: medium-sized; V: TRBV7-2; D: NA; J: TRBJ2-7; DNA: TGTGCCAGCAGCTTAGTGCCGTACGAGCAGTACTTC; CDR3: CASSLVPYEQYF
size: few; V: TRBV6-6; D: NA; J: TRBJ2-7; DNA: TGTGCCAGCAGCACCGGCAGGGCCGAGCAGTACTTC; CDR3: CASSTGRAEQYF
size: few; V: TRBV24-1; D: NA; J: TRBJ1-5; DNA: TGTGCCACCAGTGATCCGGGTAGCAATCAGCCCCAGCATTTT; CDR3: CATSDPGSNQPQHF
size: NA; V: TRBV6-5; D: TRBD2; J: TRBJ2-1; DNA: TGTGCCAGCAGTTACTCCCGACTAGCGGGGCGTTTTGGTGAGCAGTTCTTC; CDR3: CASSYSRLAGRFGEQFF
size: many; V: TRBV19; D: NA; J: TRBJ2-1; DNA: TGTGCCAGTAGTATAGCTAGCAGGGCCCTCTACAATGAGCAGTTCTTC; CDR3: CASSIASRALYNEQFF
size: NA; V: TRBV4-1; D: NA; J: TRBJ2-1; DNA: TGCGCCAGCAGCCAAGCGGGACCGACCAATGAGCAGTTCTTC; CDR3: CASSQAGPTNEQFF
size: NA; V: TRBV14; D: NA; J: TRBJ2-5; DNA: TGTGCCAGCAGCCAATGTGACGGCGAGACCCAGTACTTC; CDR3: CASSQCDGETQYF
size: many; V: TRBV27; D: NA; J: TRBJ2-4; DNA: TGTGCCAGCAGTTTATCTGCCAAAAACATTCAGTACTTC; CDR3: CASSLSAKNIQYF
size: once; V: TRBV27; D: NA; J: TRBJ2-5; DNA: TGTGCCAGCAGTAGGAGGAGTATGGAAGAGACCCAGTACTTC; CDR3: CASSRRSMEETQYF
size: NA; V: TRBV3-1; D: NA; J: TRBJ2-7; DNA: TGTGCCAGCAGCCTAGATCGGGTTAGCGGTAGAGAGCAGTACTTC; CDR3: CASSLDRVSGREQYF
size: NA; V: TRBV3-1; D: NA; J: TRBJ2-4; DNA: TGTGCCAGCAGCCAAGGAAGTCGGGGGCCGGAGGTCAAAAACATTCAGTACTTC; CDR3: CASSQGSRGPEVKNIQYF